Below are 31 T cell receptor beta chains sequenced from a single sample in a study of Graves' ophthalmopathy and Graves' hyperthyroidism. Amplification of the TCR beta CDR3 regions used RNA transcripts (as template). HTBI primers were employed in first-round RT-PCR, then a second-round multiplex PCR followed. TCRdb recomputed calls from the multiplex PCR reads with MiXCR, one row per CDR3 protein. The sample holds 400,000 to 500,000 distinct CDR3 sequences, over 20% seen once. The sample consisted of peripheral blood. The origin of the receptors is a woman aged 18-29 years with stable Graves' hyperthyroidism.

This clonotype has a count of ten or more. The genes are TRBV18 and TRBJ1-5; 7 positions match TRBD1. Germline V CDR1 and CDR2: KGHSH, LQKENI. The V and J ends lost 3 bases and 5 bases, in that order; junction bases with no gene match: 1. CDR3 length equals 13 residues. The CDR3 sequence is CASSPGQHQPQHF. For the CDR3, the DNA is TGTGCCAGCTCACCGGGACAGCATCAGCCCCAGCATTTT.

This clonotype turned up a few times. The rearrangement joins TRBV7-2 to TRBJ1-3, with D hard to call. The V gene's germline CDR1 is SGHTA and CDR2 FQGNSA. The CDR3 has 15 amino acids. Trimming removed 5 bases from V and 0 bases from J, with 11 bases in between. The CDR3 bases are TGTGCCAGCAGCCCATGGGCAGACTCTGGAAACACCATATATTTT. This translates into CASSPWADSGNTIYF.

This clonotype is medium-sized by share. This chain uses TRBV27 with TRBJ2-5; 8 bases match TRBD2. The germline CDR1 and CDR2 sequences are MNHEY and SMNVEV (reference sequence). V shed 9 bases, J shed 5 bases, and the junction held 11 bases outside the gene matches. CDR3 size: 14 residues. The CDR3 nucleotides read TGTGCCAGTAGACCGGGAGGGTGGTATGAGACCCAGTACTTC. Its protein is CASRPGGWYETQYF.

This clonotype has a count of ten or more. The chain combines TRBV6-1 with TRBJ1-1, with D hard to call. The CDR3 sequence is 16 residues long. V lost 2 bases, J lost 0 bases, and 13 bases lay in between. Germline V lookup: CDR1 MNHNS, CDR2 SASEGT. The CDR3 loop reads CASSEQLGSLNTEAFF. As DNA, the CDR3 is TGTGCCAGCAGTGAACAGTTAGGCAGCCTGAACACTGAAGCTTTCTTT.

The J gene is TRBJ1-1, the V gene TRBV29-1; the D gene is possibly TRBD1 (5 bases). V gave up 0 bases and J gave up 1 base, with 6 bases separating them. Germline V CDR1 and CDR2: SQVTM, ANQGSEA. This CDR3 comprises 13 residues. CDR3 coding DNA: TGCAGCGTTGAAGAGGGGCCGAACACTGAAGCTTTCTTT. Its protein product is CSVEEGPNTEAFF.

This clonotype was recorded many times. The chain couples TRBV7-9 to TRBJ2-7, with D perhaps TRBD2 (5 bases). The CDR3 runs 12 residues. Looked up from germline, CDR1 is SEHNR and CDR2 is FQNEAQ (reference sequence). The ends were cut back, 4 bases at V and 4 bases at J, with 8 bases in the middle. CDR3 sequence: CASSSGLYEQYF. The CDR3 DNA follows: TGTGCCAGCAGCTCCGGACTGTACGAGCAGTACTTC.

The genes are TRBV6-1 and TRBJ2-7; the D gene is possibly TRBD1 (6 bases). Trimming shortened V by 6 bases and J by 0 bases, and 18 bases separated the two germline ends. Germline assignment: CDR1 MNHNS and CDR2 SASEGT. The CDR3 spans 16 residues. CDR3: CASRPSGTKSSYEQYF. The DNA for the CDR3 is TGTGCCAGCAGACCCTCCGGGACAAAGAGCTCCTACGAGCAGTACTTC.

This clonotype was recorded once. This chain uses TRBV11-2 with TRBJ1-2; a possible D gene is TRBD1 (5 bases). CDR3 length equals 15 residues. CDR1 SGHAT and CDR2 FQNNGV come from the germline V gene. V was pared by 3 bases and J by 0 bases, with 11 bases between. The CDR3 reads CASSFEGPANYGYTF. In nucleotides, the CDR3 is TGTGCCAGCAGCTTCGAGGGGCCCGCTAACTATGGCTACACCTTC.

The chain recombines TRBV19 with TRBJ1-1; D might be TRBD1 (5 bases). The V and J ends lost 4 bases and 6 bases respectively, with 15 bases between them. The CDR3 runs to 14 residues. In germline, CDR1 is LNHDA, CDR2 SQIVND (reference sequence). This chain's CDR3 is CASSRSGGGAEAFF. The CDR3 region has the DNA TGTGCCAGTAGTAGGAGCGGTGGAGGGGCTGAAGCTTTCTTT.

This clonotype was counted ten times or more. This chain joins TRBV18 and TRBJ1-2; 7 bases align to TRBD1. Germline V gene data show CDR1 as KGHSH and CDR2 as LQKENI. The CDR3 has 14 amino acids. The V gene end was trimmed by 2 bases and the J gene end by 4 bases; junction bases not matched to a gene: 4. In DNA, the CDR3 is TGTGCCAGCTCACCAGGACGGGACAGCTATGGCTACACCTTC. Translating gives CASSPGRDSYGYTF. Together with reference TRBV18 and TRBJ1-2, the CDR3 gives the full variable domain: NAGVMQNPRHLVRRRGQEARLRCSPMKGHSHVYWYRQLPEEGLKFMVYLQKENIIDESGMPKERFSAEFPKEGPSILRIQQVVRGDSAAYFCASSPGRDSYGYTFGSGTRLTVV.

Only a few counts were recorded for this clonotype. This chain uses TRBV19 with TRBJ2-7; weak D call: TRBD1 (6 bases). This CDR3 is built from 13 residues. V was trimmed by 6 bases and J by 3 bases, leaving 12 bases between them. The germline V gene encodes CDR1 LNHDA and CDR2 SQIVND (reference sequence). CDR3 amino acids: CASSETGLYEQYF. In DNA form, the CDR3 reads TGTGCCAGTAGCGAGACAGGACTCTACGAGCAGTACTTC. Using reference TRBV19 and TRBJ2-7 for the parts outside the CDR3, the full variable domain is DGGITQSPKYLFRKEGQNVTLSCEQNLNHDAMYWYRQDPGQGLRLIYYSQIVNDFQKGDIAEGYSVSREKKESFPLTVTSAQKNPTAFYLCASSETGLYEQYFGPGTRLTVT.

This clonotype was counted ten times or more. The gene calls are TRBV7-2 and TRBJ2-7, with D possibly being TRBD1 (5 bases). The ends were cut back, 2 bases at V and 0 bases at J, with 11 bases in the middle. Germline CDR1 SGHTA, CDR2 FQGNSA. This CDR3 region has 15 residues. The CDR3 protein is CASSLTGISSYEQYF. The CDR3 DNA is TGTGCCAGCAGCTTAACAGGTATAAGCTCCTACGAGCAGTACTTC.

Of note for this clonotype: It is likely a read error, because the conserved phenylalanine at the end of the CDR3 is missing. CDR3 nucleotides: TGTGCCAGCAGCTTTCGCGGGAGGGCCACCGGGGAGCTGTTTTTG. Encoded protein: CASSFRGRATGELFL. V usage is TRBV11-2 and J usage is TRBJ2-2, with 9 positions matching TRBD2. Germline V gene sequence: CDR1 SGHAT, CDR2 FQNNGV. The CDR3 consists of 15 residues. Trimming took 3 bases from V and 4 from J; bases not matched to a gene: 3.

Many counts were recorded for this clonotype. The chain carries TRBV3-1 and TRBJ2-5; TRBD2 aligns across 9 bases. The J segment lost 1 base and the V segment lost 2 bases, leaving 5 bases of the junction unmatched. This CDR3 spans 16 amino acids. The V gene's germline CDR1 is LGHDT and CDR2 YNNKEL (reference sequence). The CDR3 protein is CASSQSLAGGQETQYF. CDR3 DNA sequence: TGTGCCAGCAGCCAATCACTAGCGGGCGGCCAAGAGACCCAGTACTTC.

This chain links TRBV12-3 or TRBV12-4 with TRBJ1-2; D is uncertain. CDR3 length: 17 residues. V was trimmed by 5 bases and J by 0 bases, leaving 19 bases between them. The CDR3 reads CASSAKDGLGTNYGYTF. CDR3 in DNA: TGTGCCAGCAGTGCCAAGGACGGTTTGGGGACTAACTATGGCTACACCTTC.

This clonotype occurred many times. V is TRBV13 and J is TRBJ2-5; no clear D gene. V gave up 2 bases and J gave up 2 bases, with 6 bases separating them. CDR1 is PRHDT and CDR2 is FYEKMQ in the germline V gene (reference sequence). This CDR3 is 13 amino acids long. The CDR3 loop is CASSLRIQETQYF. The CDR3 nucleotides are TGTGCCAGCAGCTTAAGGATTCAAGAGACCCAGTACTTC.

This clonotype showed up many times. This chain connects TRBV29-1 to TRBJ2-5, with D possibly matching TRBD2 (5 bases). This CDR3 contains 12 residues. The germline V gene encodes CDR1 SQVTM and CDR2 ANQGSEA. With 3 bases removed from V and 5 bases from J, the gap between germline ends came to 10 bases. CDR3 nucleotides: TGCAGCGTTGAGGGCGGGCAGGAGACCCAGTACTTC. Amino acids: CSVEGGQETQYF.

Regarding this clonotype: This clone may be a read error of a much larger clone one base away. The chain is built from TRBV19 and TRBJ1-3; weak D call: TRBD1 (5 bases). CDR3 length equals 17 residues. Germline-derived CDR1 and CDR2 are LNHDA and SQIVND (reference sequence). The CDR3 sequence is CTSSWRVGTYSGNTIYF. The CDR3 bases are TGTACCAGTAGTTGGAGAGTAGGGACTTACTCTGGAAACACCATATATTTT. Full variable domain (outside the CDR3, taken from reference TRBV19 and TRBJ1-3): DGGITQSPKYLFRKEGQNVTLSCEQNLNHDAMYWYRQDPGQGLRLIYYSQIVNDFQKGDIAEGYSVSREKKESFPLTVTSAQKNPTAFYLCTSSWRVGTYSGNTIYFGEGSWLTVV.

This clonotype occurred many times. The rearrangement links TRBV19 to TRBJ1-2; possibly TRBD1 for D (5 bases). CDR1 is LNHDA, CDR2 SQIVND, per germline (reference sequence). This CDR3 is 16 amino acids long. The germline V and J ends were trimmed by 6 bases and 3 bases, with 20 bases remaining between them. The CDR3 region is CASSNGLLRGDYGYTF. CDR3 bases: TGTGCCAGTAGCAATGGACTGTTGCGGGGCGACTATGGCTACACCTTC.

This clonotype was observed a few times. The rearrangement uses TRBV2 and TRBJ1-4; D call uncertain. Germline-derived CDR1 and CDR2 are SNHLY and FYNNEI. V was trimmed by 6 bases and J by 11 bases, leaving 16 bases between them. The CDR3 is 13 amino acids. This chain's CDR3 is CASSARGEEKLFF. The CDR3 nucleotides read TGTGCCAGCAGCGCCCGGGGAGAAGAGAAACTGTTTTTT. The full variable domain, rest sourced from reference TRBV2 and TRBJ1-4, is EPEVTQTPSHQVTQMGQEVILRCVPISNHLYFYWYRQILGQKVEFLVSFYNNEISEKSEIFDDQFSVERPDGSNFTLKIRSTKLEDSAMYFCASSARGEEKLFFGSGTQLSVL.

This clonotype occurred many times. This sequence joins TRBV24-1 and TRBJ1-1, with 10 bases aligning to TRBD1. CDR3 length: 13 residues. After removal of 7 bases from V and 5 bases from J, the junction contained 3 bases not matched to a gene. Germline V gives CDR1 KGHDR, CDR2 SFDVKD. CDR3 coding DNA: TGTGCCACCAGGGGGACAGGGGAAACTGAAGCTTTCTTT. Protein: CATRGTGETEAFF.

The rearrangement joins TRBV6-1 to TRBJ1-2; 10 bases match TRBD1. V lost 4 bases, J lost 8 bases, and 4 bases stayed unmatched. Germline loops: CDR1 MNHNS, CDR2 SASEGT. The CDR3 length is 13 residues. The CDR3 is CASSADRGIGYTF. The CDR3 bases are TGTGCCAGCAGTGCGGACAGGGGGATCGGCTACACCTTC.

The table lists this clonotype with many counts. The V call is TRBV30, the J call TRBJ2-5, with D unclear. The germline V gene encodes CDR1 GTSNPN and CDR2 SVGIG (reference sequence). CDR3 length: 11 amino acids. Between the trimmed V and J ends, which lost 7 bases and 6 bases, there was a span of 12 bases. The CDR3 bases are TGTGCCTACCTCGGCATTAAGACCCAGTACTTC. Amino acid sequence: CAYLGIKTQYF.

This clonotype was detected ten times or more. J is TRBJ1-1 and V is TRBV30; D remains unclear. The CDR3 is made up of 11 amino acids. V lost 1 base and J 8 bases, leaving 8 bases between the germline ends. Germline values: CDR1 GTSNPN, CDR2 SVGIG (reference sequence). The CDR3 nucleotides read TGTGCCTGGAGTGCTACGGCAGAAGCTTTCTTT. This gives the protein CAWSATAEAFF.

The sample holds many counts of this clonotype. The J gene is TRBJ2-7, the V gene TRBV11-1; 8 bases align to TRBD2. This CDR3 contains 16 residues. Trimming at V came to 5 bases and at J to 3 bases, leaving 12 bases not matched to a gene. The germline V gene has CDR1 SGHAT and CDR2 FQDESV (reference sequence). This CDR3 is CASSPSGGLAGYEQYF. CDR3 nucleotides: TGTGCCAGCAGCCCTTCTGGGGGGCTAGCGGGCTACGAGCAGTACTTC. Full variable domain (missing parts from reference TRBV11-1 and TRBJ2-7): EAEVAQSPRYKITEKSQAVAFWCDPISGHATLYWYRQILGQGPELLVQFQDESVVDDSQLPKDRFSAERLKGVDSTLKIQPAELGDSAMYLCASSPSGGLAGYEQYFGPGTRLTVT.

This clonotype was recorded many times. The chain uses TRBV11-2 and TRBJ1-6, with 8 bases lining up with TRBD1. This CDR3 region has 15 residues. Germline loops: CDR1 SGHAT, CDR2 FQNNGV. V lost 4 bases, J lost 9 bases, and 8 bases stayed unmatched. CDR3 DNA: TGTGCCAGCAGCTCATCCGGGACAGGTGCTTCACCCCTCCACTTT. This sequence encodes CASSSSGTGASPLHF.

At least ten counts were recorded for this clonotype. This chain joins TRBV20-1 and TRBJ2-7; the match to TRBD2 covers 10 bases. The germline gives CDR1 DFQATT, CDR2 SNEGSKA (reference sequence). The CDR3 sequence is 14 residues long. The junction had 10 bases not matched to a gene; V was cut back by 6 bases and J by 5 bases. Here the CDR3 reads CSAATGLAMNEQYF. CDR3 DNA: TGCAGTGCAGCCACGGGACTAGCGATGAACGAGCAGTACTTC.

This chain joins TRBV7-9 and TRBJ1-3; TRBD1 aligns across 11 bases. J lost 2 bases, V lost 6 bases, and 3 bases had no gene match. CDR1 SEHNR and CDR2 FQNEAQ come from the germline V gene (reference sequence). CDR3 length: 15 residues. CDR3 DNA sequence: TGTGCCAGCAGGGGACAGGGGGTGACTGGAAACACCATATATTTT. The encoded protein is CASRGQGVTGNTIYF.

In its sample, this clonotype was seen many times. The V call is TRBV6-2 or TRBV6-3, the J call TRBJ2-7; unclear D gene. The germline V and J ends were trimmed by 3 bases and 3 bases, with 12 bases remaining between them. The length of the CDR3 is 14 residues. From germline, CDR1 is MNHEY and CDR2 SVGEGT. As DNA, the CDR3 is TGTGCCAGCAGTTATGCCGTGGGCCTCTACGAGCAGTACTTC. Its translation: CASSYAVGLYEQYF.

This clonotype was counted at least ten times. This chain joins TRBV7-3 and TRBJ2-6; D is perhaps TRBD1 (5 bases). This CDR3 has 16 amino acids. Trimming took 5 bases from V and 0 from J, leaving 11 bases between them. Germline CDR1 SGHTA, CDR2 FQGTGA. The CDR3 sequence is CASSQMGRSGANVLTF. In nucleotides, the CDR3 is TGTGCCAGCAGCCAAATGGGGCGCTCTGGGGCCAACGTCCTGACTTTC.

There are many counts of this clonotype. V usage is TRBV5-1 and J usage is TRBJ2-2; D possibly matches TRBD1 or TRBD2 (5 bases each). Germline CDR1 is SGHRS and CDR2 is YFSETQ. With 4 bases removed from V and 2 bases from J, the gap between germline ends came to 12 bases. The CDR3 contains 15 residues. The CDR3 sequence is CASSPGRINTGELFF. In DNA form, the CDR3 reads TGCGCCAGCAGCCCGGGGCGGATCAACACCGGGGAGCTGTTTTTT. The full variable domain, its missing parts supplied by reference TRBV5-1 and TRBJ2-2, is KAGVTQTPRYLIKTRGQQVTLSCSPISGHRSVSWYQQTPGQGLQFLFEYFSETQRNKGNFPGRFSGRQFSNSRSEMNVSTLELGDSALYLCASSPGRINTGELFFGEGSRLTVL.